This T cell receptor beta chain appears in the sequencing data of a study of blood T cell repertoires in COVID-19. Whole-study context: The samples span acute and convalescent COVID-19 from the United States, Italy and Spain. From T cells, B-cell-depleted T cells, or PBMCs came the material, which was cDNA or gDNA.

Losses at the gene ends were 5 bases for V and 0 bases for J; bases not matched to a gene: 4. This CDR3 contains 15 residues. Germline V gene sequence: CDR1 LNHDA, CDR2 SQIVND (reference sequence). In the study's own analysis: For nucleated cells, counts were estimated from reference gene primer amplification. The assay was immunoSEQ multiplex PCR, and TCRdb's table has in-frame clones only and misses some. The V and J calls and clone size are taken from that table; D and trimming were inferred from the DNA. The sample contains 70,000 or so clones, over 65% of which appear only once. The TCR comes from a human donor in a cohort sampled during active COVID-19. The sample comprised peripheral blood. The V and J genes are TRBV19 and TRBJ2-7, with 10 bases fitting TRBD2. The CDR3 loop is CASSVAGGFSYEQYF. Here the CDR3 DNA reads TGTGCCAGTAGTGTAGCGGGAGGTTTCTCCTACGAGCAGTACTTC.